This T cell receptor beta chain was sequenced during a study of blood T cell repertoires in COVID-19. This CDR3 contains 14 residues. Germline V gives CDR1 SEHNR, CDR2 FQNEAQ (reference sequence). Between the trimmed V and J ends, which lost 5 bases and 6 bases, there was a span of 14 bases. The data were produced by immunoSEQ multiplex PCR, yet TCRdb's version contains in-frame clones alone and is incomplete. The data show hundreds of thousands of clones, about 86% seen once. This chain uses TRBV7-9 with TRBJ2-4, with D possibly matching TRBD2 (6 bases). This clonotype originated in a man at least 80 years old with acute or convalescent COVID-19. Sequencing was done on a sample of peripheral blood. For the CDR3, the DNA is TGTGCCAGCAGCCCCCCCGCCGGGGGAAACATTCAGTACTTC. It specifies CASSPPAGGNIQYF.